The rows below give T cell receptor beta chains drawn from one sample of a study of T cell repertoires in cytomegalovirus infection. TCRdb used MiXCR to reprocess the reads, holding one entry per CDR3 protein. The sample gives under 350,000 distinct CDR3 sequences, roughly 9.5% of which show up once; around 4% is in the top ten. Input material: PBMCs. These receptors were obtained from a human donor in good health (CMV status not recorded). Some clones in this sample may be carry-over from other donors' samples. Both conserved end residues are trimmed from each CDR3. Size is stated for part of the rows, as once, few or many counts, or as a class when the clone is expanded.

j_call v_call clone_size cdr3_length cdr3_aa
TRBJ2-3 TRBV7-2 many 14 ASSQGAVGGTDTQY
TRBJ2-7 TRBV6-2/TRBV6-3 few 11 ASVLYRFYEQY
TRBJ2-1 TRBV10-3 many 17 AISGLLAGAATVYNEQF
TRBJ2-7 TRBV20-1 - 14 SATGLAGLSSYEQY
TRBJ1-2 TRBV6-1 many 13 ASSAAGTGDYGYT
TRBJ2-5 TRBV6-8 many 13 ASSTIGAKQETQY
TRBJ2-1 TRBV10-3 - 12 AIRYSGGATEQF
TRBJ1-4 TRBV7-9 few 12 ATDLGFSSEKLF
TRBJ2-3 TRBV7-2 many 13 ASTPVGGYTDTQY
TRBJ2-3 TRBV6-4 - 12 ASSDSTCTDTQY
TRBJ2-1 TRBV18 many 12 ASSPGLADNEQF
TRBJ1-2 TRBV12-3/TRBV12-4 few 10 ASSGQTYGYT
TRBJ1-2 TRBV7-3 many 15 ASSLSHRVVGSQGYT
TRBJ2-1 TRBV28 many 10 ASSPQRGEQF
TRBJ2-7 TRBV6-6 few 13 ASSDPPRGHNEQY
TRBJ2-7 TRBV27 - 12 ASSLRTPGYEQY
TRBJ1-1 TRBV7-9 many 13 ASSPTTGSNTEAF
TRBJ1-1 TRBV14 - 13 ASSQDLRQGPEAF
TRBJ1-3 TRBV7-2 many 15 ASSLGVVLSSGNTIY
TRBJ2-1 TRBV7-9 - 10 ASSSDRLEQF
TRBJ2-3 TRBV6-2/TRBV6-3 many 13 ASSDTRGYTDTQY
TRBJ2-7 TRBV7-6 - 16 ASSLVRSGGGISYEQY
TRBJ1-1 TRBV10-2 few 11 ASRDRGYSEAF
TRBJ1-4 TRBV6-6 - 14 ASSSGQGAALPKLF
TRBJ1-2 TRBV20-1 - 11 SARTRDLVGYT
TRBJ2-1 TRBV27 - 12 ASSSQRGIGEQF
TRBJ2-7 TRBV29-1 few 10 SVFVEAYEQY
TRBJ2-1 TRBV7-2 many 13 ASSSKRGSYNEQF
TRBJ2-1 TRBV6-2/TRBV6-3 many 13 ASSPGTIDYNEQF
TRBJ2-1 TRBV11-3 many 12 ASSLSRGDNEQF
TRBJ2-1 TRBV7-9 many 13 ASTLGGSLSYEQF
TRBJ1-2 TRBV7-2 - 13 ASSLVRTGDYGYT
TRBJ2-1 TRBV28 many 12 ASSLGQDYNEQF
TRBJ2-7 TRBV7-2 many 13 ASSFSGGYSYEQY
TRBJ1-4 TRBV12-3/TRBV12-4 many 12 ASSSGQVNEKLF
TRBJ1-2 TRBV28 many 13 ASSLLGARNYGYT
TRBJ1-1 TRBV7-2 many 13 ASSSYSGTDTEAF
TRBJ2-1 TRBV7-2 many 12 ASGSLAAYNEQF
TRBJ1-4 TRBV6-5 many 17 ASSSGDRSIFPTNEKLF
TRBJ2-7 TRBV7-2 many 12 ASSLSGNDYEQY
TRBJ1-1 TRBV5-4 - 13 ASSLPQGANTEAF